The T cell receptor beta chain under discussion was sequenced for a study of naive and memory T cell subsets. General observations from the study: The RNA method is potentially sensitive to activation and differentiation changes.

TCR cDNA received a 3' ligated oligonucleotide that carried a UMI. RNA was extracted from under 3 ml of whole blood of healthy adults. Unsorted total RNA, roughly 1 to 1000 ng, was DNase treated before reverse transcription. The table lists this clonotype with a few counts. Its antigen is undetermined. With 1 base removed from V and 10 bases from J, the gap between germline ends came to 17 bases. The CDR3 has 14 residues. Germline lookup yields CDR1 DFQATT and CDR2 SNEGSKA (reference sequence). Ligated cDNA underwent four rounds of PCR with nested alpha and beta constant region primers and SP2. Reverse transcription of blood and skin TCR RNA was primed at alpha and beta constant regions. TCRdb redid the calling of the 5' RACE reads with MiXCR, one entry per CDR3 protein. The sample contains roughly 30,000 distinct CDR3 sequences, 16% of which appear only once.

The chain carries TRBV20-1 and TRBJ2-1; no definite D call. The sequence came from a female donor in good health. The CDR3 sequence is CSARAGRPTAEQFF. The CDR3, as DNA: TGCAGTGCTAGAGCCGGGCGTCCTACAGCCGAGCAGTTCTTC.